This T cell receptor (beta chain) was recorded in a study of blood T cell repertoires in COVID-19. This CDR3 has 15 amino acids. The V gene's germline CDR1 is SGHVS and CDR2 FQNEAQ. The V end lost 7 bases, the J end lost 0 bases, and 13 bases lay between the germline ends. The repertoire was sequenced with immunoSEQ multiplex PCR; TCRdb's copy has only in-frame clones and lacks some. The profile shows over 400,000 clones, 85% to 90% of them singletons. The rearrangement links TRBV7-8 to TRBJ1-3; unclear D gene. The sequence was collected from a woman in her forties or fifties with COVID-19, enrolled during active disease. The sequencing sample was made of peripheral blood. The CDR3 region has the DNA TGTGCCAGCACCCAGGAGGGAACCTCTGGAAACACCATATATTTT. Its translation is CASTQEGTSGNTIYF.